This TCR beta chain was sequenced during a study of cytomegalovirus exposure and HLA in healthy donors. For the study at large: A prior study identified 117 million unique TCR beta sequences from about 179 million T cells.

The PCR had 60 Vbeta and 13 Jbeta primers. The data were produced by immunoSEQ multiplex PCR, yet TCRdb's version contains in-frame clones alone and is incomplete. The sample records about 98,000 clones, around 72% being singletons. The length of the CDR3 is 16 residues. Germline V CDR1 and CDR2: SGHRS, YFSETQ. After removal of 4 bases from V and 3 bases from J, the junction contained 7 bases not matched to a gene. The chain has TRBV5-1 and TRBJ2-1, with 10 bases aligning to TRBD2. This sequence was found in a man between 18 and 29 years old in good health and CMV-seropositive. The specimen was PBMCs. For the CDR3, the DNA is TGCGCCAGCAGCGAAAGGACTAGCGGACTCTACAATGAGCAGTTCTTC. Amino acids: CASSERTSGLYNEQFF.